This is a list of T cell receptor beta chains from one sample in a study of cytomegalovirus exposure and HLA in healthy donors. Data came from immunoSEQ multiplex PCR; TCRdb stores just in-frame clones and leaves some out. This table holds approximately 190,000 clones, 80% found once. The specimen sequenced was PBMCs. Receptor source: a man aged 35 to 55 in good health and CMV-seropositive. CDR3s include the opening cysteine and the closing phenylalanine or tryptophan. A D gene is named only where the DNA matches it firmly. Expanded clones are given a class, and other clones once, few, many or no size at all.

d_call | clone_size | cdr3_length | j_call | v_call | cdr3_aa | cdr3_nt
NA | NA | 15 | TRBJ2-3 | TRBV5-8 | CASSLGGQGSDTQYF | TGTGCCAGCAGCTTGGGTGGTCAGGGGTCAGATACGCAGTATTTT
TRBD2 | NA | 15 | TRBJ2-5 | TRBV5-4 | CASSPSGGVQETQYF | TGTGCCAGCAGTCCGAGCGGGGGGGTACAAGAGACCCAGTACTTC
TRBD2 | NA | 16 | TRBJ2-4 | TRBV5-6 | CASSLLADLAKNIQYF | TGTGCCAGCAGCTTGCTAGCGGACCTAGCCAAAAACATTCAGTACTTC
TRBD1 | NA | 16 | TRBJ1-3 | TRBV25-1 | CASSESPGGPGNTIYF | TGTGCCAGCAGTGAATCCCCAGGGGGACCTGGAAACACCATATATTTT
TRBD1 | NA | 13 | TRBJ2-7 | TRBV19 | CASTGQGIYEQYF | TGTGCCAGCACGGGACAGGGGATCTACGAGCAGTACTTC
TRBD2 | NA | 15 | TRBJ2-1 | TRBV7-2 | CASSAASGGAYEQFF | TGTGCCAGCAGCGCCGCTAGCGGGGGGGCGTACGAGCAGTTCTTC
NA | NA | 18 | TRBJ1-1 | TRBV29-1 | CSATLITISGGGNTEAFF | TGCAGTGCCACCCTGATAACAATTTCGGGGGGAGGGAACACTGAAGCTTTCTTT
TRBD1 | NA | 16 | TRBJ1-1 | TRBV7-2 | CASSLDGRQGSTEAFF | TGTGCCAGCAGCTTAGATGGACGACAGGGCTCCACTGAAGCTTTCTTT
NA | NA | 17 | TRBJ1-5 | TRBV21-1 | CASSKENRYQSNQPQHF | TGTGCCAGCAGCAAAGAAAACAGGTATCAGAGCAATCAGCCCCAGCATTTT
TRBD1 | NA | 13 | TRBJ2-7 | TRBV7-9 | CASSLNTGVEQYF | TGTGCCAGCAGCTTAAACACAGGGGTCGAGCAGTACTTC
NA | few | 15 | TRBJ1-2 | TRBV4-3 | CASSQDWQGIDGYTF | TGCGCCAGCAGCCAAGACTGGCAGGGGATAGATGGCTACACCTTC
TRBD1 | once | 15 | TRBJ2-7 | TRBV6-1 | CASSVATGGSYEQYF | TGTGCCAGCAGTGTTGCGACAGGGGGCTCCTACGAGCAGTACTTC
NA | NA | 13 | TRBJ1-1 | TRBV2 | CASSPTGRAEAFF | TGTGCCAGCAGCCCAACAGGGAGAGCTGAAGCTTTCTTT
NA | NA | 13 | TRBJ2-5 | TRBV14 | CASSFSQQGTQYF | TGTGCCAGCAGCTTTTCCCAACAGGGAACCCAGTACTTC
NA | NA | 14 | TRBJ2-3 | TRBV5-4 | CASSLAMGADTQYF | TGTGCCAGCAGCTTGGCGATGGGCGCCGATACGCAGTATTTT
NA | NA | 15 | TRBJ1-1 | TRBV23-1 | CASSQPPGVNTEAFF | TGCGCCAGCAGTCAACCCCCCGGGGTGAACACTGAAGCTTTCTTT
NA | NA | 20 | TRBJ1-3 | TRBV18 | CASSSLTTSQTKSSGNTIYF | TGTGCCAGCTCAAGTCTTACGACGTCCCAGACAAAGAGCTCTGGAAACACCATATATTTT
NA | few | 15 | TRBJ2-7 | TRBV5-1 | CASSLGPQGVYEQYF | TGCGCCAGCAGCTTGGGTCCCCAGGGTGTCTACGAGCAGTACTTC
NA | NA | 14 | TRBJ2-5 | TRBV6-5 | CASSWGGAAETQYF | TGTGCCAGCAGTTGGGGGGGGGCCGCTGAGACCCAGTACTTC
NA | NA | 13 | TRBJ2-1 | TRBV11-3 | CASSLSQGYEQFF | TGTGCCAGCAGCTTATCGCAGGGGTATGAGCAGTTCTTC
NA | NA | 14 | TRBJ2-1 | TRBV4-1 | CASSQRGQGHEQFF | TGCGCCAGCAGCCAAAGAGGCCAGGGTCATGAGCAGTTCTTC
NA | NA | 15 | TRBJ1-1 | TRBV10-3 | CAISGGLGGNTEAFF | TGTGCCATCAGTGGGGGGCTAGGGGGAAACACTGAAGCTTTCTTT
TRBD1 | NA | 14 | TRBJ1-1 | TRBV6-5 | CASWDRGLSTEAFF | TGTGCCAGCTGGGACAGGGGGCTCAGCACTGAAGCTTTCTTT
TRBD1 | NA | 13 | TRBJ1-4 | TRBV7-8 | CASSYTGGEKLFF | TGTGCCAGCAGCTACACAGGGGGTGAAAAACTGTTTTTT
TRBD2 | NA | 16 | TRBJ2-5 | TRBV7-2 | CASSFLAGPKGETQYF | TGTGCCAGCAGCTTTCTAGCGGGCCCGAAAGGGGAGACCCAGTACTTC
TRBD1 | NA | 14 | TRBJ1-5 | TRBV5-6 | CASSSQGAPEPQHF | TGTGCCAGCAGCTCCCAGGGGGCGCCGGAGCCCCAGCATTTT
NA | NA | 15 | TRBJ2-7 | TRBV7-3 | CASSLTFSPDYEQYF | TGTGCCAGCAGCTTAACTTTTTCCCCCGATTACGAGCAGTACTTC
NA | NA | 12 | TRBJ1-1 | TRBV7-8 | CASSYRNTEAFF | TGTGCCAGCAGTTACAGGAACACTGAAGCTTTCTTT
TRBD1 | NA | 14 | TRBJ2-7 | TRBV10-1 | CASSEGTGAYEQYF | TGCGCCAGCAGTGAGGGGACAGGAGCCTACGAGCAGTACTTC
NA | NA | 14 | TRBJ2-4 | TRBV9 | CASSVEGDNDIQYF | TGTGCCAGCAGCGTAGAAGGGGACAACGACATTCAGTACTTC
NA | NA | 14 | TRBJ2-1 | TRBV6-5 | CASSYSGGGWEQFF | TGTGCCAGCAGTTACTCAGGGGGGGGATGGGAGCAGTTCTTC
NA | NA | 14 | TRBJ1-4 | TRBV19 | CASSLATGREKLFF | TGTGCCAGTAGTTTGGCGACGGGTCGGGAAAAACTGTTTTTT
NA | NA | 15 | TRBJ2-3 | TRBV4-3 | CASSQTQGNTDTQYF | TGCGCCAGCAGCCAAACGCAGGGCAACACAGATACGCAGTATTTT
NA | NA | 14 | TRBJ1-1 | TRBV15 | CATSRRTGVTEAFF | TGTGCCACCAGCAGAAGAACAGGCGTAACTGAAGCTTTCTTT
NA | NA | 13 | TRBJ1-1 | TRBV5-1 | CASSSNPGTEAFF | TGCGCCAGCAGCTCAAACCCCGGCACTGAAGCTTTCTTT